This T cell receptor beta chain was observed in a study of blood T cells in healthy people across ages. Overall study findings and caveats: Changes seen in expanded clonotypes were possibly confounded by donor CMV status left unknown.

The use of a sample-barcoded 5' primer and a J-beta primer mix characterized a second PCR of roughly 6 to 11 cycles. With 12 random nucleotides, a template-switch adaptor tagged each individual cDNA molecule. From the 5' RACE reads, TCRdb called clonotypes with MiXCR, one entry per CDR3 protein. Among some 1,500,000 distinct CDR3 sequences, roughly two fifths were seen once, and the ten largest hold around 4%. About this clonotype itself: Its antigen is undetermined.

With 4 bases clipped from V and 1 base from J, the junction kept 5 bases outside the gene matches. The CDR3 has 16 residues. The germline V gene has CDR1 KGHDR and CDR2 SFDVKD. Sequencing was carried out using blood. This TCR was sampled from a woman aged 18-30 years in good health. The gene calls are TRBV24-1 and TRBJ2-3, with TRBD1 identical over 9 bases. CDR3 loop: CATSDATGGRTDTQYF. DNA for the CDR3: TGTGCCACCAGTGACGCGACAGGGGGTCGCACAGATACGCAGTATTTT.